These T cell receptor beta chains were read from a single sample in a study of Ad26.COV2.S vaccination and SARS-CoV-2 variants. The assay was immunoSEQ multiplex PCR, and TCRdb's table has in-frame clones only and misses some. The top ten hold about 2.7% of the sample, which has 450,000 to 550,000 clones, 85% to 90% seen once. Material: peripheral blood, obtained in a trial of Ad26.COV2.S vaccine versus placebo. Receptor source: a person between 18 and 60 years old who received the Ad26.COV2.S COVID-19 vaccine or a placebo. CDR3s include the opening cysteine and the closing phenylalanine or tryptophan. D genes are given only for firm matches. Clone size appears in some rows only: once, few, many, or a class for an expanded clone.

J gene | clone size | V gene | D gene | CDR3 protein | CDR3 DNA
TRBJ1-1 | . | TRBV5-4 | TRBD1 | CASSGRDRPFMNTEAFF | TGTGCCAGCAGCGGCCGGGACAGGCCCTTCATGAACACTGAAGCTTTCTTT
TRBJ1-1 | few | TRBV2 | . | CASRENTEAFF | TGTGCCAGCAGGGAGAACACTGAAGCTTTCTTT
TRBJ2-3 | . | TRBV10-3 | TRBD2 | CATQLLAGELGTQYF | TGTGCCACCCAGTTGCTAGCGGGAGAGCTGGGTACGCAGTATTTT
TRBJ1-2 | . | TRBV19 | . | CASRNRVPTNGYTF | TGTGCCAGTAGGAACCGGGTCCCCACCAATGGCTACACCTTC
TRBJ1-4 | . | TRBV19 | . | CASSIRGYNEKLFF | TGTGCCAGTAGTATAAGGGGTTATAATGAAAAACTGTTTTTT
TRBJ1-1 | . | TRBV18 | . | CASSPRRVNTEAFF | TGTGCCAGCTCACCACGCCGGGTGAACACTGAAGCTTTCTTT
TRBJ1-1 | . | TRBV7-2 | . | CASSFRYRVEAFF | TGTGCCAGCAGCTTTAGGTACCGGGTGGAAGCTTTCTTT
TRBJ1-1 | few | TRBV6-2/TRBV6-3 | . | CASSRRVRSEAFF | TGTGCCAGCAGCCGCAGGGTGAGGAGTGAAGCTTTCTTT
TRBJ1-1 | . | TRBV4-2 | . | CASSQGLGRGEAFF | TGTGCCAGCAGCCAGGGTCTAGGGCGGGGAGAAGCTTTCTTT
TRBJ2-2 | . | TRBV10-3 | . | CAISEQGPANTGELFF | TGTGCCATCAGTGAGCAGGGTCCCGCGAACACCGGGGAGCTGTTTTTT
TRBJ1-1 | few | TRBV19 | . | CASNADSYMNTEAFF | TGTGCCAGTAACGCGGACAGCTACATGAACACTGAAGCTTTCTTT
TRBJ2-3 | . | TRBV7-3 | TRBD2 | CASSEGLAGRATQYF | TGTGCCAGCAGCGAGGGACTAGCGGGGAGAGCTACGCAGTATTTT
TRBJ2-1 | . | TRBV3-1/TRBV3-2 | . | CASSQDGDEQFF | TGTGCCAGCAGCCAAGATGGGGATGAGCAGTTCTTC
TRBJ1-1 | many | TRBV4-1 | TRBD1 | CASSRGKGTALYQMNTEAFF | TGCGCCAGCAGCCGAGGTAAAGGGACAGCTCTCTACCAGATGAACACTGAAGCTTTCTTT
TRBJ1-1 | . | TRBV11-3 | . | CASSNGRGEAFF | TGTGCCAGCAGCAACGGGCGTGGTGAAGCTTTCTTT
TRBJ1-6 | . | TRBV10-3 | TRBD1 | CAIKPGQGADSPLHF | TGTGCCATCAAGCCTGGACAGGGGGCCGATTCACCCCTCCACTTT
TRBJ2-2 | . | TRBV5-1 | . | CASSSRGWADGRTGELFF | TGCGCCAGCAGCTCCCGGGGGTGGGCCGACGGACGCACCGGGGAGCTGTTTTTT
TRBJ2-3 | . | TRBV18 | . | CASSPTTEDTQYF | TGTGCCAGCTCACCAACGACTGAGGATACGCAGTATTTT
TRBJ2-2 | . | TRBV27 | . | CASSNLDIGELFF | TGTGCCAGCAGTAACCTAGATATCGGGGAGCTGTTTTTT
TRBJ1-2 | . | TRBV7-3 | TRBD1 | CASSLDRVYGYTF | TGTGCCAGCAGCTTAGACAGGGTGTATGGCTACACCTTC
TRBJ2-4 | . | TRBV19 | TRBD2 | CASSMGGGAFYQNIQYF | TGTGCCAGTAGTATGGGCGGGGGGGCGTTTTACCAAAACATTCAGTACTTC
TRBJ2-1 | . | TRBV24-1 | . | CATSSPEGKAYNEQFF | TGTGCCACCAGTTCCCCTGAGGGAAAAGCTTACAATGAGCAGTTCTTC
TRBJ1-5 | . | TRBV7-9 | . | CASSLSRGQPQHF | TGTGCCAGCAGCTTAAGTAGGGGCCAGCCCCAGCATTTT
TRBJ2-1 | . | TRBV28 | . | CASSSLRNEQFF | TGTGCCAGCAGTAGTCTGCGGAATGAGCAGTTCTTC
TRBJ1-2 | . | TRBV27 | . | CASSPGQKYGYTF | TGTGCCAGCAGTCCGGGGCAGAAGTATGGCTACACCTTC
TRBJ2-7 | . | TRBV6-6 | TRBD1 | CASSFDRVGDEQYF | TGTGCCAGCAGTTTCGACAGGGTCGGGGACGAGCAGTACTTC
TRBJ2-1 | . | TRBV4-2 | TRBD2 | CASSQRTSGGLSYNEQFF | TGTGCCAGCAGCCAACGGACTAGCGGGGGCCTCTCCTACAATGAGCAGTTCTTC
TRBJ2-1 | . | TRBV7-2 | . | CASSTVGYNEQFF | TGTGCCAGCAGTACGGTTGGGTACAATGAGCAGTTCTTC
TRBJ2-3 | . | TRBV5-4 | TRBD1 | CASSPGQYTDTQYF | TGTGCCAGCAGCCCGGGACAGTACACAGATACGCAGTATTTT
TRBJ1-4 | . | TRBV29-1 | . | CSVIGLMEKLFF | TGCAGCGTGATAGGACTCATGGAAAAACTGTTTTTT
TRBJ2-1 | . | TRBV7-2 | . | CASSSRGWNEQFF | TGTGCCAGCAGCTCCCGGGGTTGGAATGAGCAGTTCTTC
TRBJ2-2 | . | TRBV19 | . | CASTVGALELAGELFF | TGTGCCAGTACCGTAGGGGCGTTAGAATTGGCAGGGGAGCTGTTTTTT
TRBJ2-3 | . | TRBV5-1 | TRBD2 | CASSLPRSQVGSGGHTDTQYF | TGCGCCAGCAGCTTGCCGAGGAGCCAGGTGGGCAGCGGGGGGCACACAGATACGCAGTATTTT
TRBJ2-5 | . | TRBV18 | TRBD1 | CASSPGWDSQETQYF | TGTGCCAGCTCACCTGGTTGGGACAGCCAAGAGACCCAGTACTTC
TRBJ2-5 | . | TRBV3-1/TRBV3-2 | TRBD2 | CASSQATLAGGLGTQYF | TGTGCCAGCAGCCAAGCTACTCTAGCGGGGGGGCTAGGGACCCAGTACTTC
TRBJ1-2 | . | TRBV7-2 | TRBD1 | CASSLLGTGGYTF | TGTGCCAGCAGCTTACTGGGGACAGGGGGCTACACCTTC
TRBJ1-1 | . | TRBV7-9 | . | CASSLSRGTEAFF | TGTGCCAGCAGCCTCAGCAGGGGCACTGAAGCTTTCTTT
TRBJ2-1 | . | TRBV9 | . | CASSVSANSYNEQFF | TGTGCCAGCAGCGTCTCTGCGAACTCCTACAATGAGCAGTTCTTC
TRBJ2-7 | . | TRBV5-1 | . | CASQLGPPGAGSYEQYF | TGCGCCAGCCAACTGGGACCCCCAGGGGCCGGCTCCTACGAGCAGTACTTC
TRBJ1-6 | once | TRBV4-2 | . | CASSRLLGQSNSPLHF | TGTGCCAGCAGCCGGCTTTTAGGGCAGTCGAATTCACCCCTCCACTTT
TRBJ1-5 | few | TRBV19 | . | CASSIAPPSYNQPQHF | TGTGCCAGTAGTATAGCGCCACCATCCTACAATCAGCCCCAGCATTTT
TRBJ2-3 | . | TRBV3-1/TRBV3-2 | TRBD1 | CASNGQGTDTQYF | TGTGCCAGCAACGGACAGGGCACAGATACGCAGTATTTT
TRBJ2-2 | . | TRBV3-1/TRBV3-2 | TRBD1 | CASSRWTGRDTGELFF | TGTGCCAGCAGCCGGTGGACAGGGCGGGACACCGGGGAGCTGTTTTTT
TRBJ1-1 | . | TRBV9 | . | CASSVEWGGTEAFF | TGTGCCAGCAGCGTAGAGTGGGGTGGTACTGAAGCTTTCTTT
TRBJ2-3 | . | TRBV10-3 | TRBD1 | CAVGQGQEFPDTQYF | TGTGCCGTTGGACAGGGACAGGAATTTCCAGATACGCAGTATTTT
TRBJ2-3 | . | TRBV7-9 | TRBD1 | CASSSTHRGRVDTQYF | TGTGCCAGCAGCTCCACCCACAGGGGGCGCGTAGATACGCAGTATTTT
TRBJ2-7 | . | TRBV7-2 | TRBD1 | CASSLVYRGHEQYF | TGTGCCAGCAGCTTAGTGTACAGGGGACACGAGCAGTACTTC
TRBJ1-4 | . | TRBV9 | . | CASSGTGSNEKLFF | TGTGCCAGCAGCGGAACAGGGTCTAATGAAAAACTGTTTTTT
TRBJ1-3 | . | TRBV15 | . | CATSKSYGNTIYF | TGTGCCACCAGCAAAAGTTATGGAAACACCATATATTTT
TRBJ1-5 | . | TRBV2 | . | CASSEANQPQHF | TGTGCCAGCAGTGAAGCTAATCAGCCCCAGCATTTT
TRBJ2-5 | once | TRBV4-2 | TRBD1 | CASSPGQEETQYF | TGTGCCAGCAGCCCGGGACAGGAGGAGACCCAGTACTTC
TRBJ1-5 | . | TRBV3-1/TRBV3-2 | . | CASSQKGPGSNQPQHF | TGTGCCAGCAGCCAAAAAGGGCCGGGGAGCAATCAGCCCCAGCATTTT
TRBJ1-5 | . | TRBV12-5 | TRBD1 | CASGLVRGTGIYNQPQHF | TGTGCTAGTGGTTTGGTAAGGGGGACAGGGATTTACAATCAGCCCCAGCATTTT
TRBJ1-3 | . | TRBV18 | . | CASSPSRPGSGNTIYF | TGTGCCAGCTCACCCTCCAGGCCAGGTTCCGGAAACACCATATATTTT
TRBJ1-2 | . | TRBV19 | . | CASRGPTNYGYTF | TGTGCCAGTAGGGGCCCCACTAACTATGGCTACACCTTC
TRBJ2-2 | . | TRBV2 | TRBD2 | CASSLLLAGGLGGELFF | TGTGCCAGCAGTCTACTCCTAGCGGGGGGACTCGGCGGGGAGCTGTTTTTT
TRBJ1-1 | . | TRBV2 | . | CASSEQGLNTEAFF | TGTGCCAGCAGTGAGCAGGGGCTGAACACTGAAGCTTTCTTT